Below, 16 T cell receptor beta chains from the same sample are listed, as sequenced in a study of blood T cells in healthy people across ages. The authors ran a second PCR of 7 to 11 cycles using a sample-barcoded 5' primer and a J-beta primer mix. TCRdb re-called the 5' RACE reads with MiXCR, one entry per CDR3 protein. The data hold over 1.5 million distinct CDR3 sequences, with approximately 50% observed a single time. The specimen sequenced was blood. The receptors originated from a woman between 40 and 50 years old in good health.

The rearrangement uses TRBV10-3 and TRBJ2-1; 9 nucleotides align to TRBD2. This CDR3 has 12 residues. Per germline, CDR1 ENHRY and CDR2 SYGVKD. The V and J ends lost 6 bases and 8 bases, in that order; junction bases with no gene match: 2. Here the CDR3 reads CAIRRGGYEQFF. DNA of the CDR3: TGTGCCATCAGGCGGGGGGGCTATGAGCAGTTCTTC.

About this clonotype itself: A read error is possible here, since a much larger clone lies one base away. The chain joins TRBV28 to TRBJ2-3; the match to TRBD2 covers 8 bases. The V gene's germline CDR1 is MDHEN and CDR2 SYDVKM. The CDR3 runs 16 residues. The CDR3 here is CTSSLFRGGSTDTQYF. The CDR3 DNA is TGTACCAGCAGTTTATTTCGGGGGGGCAGCACAGATACGCAGTATTTT. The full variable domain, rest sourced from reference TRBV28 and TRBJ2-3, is DVKVTQSSRYLVKRTGEKVFLECVQDMDHENMFWYRQDPGLGLRLIYFSYDVKMKEKGDIPEGYSVSREKKERFSLILESASTNQTSMYLCTSSLFRGGSTDTQYFGPGTRLTVL.

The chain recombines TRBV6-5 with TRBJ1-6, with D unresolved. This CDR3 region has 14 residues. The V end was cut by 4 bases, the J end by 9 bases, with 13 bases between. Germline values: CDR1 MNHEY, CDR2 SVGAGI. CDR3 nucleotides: TGTGCCAGCAGTTCCCAGGAATTTGGTTCACCCCTCCACTTT. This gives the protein CASSSQEFGSPLHF.

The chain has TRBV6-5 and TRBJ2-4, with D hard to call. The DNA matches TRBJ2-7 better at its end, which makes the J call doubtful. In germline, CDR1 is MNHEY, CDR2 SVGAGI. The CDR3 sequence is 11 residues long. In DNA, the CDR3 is TGTGCCACCATGGACCGTTACGAGCAGTACTTC. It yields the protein CATMDRYEQYF.

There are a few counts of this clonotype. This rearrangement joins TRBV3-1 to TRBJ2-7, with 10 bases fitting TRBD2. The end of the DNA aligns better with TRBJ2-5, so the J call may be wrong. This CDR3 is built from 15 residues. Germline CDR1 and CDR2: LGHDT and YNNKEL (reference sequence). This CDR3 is CASRGRGLARETQYF. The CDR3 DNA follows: TGTGCCAGCAGAGGTCGGGGACTAGCGAGGGAGACCCAGTACTTC.

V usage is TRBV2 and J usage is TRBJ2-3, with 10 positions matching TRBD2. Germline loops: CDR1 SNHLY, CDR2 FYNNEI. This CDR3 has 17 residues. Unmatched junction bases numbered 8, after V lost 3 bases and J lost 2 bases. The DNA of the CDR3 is TGTGCCAGCAGTGAGAAGGCTAGCGGGGGAGTCACAGATACGCAGTATTTT. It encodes CASSEKASGGVTDTQYF.

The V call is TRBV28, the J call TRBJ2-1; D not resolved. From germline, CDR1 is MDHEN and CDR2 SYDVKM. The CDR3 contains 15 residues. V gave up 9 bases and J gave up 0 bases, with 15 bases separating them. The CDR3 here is CASTTAGSSYNEQFF. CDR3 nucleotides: TGTGCCAGTACTACCGCCGGAAGCTCCTACAATGAGCAGTTCTTC.

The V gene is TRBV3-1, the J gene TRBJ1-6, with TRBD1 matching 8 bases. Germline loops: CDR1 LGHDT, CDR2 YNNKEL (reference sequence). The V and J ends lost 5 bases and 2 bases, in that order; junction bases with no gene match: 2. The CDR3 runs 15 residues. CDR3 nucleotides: TGTGCCAGCAGCGGACAGGGCCCCTATAATTCACCCCTCCACTTT. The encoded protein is CASSGQGPYNSPLHF.

The CDR3 coding sequence is TGTGCCAGCAGCCAAGTCGCTGTCCCTAGCGGGGAGGGACTCAATGAGCAGTTCTTC. This gives the protein CASSQVAVPSGEGLNEQFF. The chain couples TRBV3-1 to TRBJ2-1; TRBD2 matches at 9 bases. CDR1 is LGHDT and CDR2 is YNNKEL in the germline V gene (reference sequence). The CDR3 runs 19 residues. V lost 1 base and J lost 6; bases outside the gene matches: 16.

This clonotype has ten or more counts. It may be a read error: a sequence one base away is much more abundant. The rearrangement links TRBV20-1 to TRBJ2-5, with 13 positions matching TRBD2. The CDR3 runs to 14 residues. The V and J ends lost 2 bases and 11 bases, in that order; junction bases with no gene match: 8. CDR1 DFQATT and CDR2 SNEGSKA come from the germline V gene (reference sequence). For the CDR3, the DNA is TGCAGTGCTAGACCGGGACTAGCGGGGTCGGAGCAGTACTTC. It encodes CSARPGLAGSEQYF.

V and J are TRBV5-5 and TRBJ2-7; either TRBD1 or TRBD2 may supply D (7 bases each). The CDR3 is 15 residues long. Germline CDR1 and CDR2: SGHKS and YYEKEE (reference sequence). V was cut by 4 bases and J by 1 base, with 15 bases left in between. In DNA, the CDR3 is TGTGCCAGCAGCCCCGGGGGGACAGTATCCTACGAGCAGTACTTC. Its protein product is CASSPGGTVSYEQYF.

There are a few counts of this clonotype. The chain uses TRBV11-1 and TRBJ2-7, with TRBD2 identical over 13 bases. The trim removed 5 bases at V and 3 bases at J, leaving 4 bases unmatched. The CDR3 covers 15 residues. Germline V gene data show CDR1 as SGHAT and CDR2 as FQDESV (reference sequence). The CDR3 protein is CASSAGTSGVYEQYF. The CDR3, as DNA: TGTGCCAGCAGCGCCGGGACTAGCGGGGTCTACGAGCAGTACTTC.

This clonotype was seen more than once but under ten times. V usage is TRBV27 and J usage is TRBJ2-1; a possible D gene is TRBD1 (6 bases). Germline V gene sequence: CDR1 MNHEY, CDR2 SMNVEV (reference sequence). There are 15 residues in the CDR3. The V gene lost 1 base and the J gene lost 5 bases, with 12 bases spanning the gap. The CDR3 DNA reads TGTGCCAGCAGTTTATATCGACACAGGGACAATGAGCAGTTCTTC. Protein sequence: CASSLYRHRDNEQFF.

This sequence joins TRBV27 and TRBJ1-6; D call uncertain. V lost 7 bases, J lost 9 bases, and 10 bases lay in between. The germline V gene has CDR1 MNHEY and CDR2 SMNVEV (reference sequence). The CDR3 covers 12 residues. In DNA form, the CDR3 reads TGTGCCAGCACCTATCTGGGTTCACCCCTCCACTTT. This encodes CASTYLGSPLHF.

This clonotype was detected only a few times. CDR3 nucleotide sequence: TGTGCCAGCAGTCACAACAGAGTTTCCGAGCAGTACTTC. Translation gives CASSHNRVSEQYF. The V and J genes are TRBV27 and TRBJ2-7; D is unclear. Germline values: CDR1 MNHEY, CDR2 SMNVEV (reference sequence). CDR3 length: 13 residues. V lost 5 bases and J 6 bases, leaving 14 bases between the germline ends.

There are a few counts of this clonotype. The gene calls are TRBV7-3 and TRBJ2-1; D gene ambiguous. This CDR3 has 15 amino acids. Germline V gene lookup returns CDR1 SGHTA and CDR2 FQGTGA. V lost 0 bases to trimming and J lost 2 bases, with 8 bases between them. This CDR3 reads CASSLTANTYNEQFF. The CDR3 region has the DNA TGTGCCAGCAGCTTAACGGCTAATACCTACAATGAGCAGTTCTTC.